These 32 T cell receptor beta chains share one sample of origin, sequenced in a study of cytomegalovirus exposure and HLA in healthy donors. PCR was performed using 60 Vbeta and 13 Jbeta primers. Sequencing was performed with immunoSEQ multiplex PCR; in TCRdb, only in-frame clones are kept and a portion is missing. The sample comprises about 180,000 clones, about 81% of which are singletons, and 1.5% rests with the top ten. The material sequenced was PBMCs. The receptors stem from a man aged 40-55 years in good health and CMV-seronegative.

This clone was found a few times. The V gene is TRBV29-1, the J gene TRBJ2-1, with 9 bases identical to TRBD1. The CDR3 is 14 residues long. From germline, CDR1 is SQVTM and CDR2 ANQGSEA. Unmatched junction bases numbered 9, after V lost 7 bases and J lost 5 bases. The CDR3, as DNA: TGCAGCGCTCACGGGACAGGGCCGAACAATGAGCAGTTCTTC. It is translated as CSAHGTGPNNEQFF.

The CDR3 DNA reads as TGTGCCAGCAGCCCTGGGACTAGCGAAGGAGAGTTCTTC. This gives the protein CASSPGTSEGEFF. The J gene is TRBJ2-1, the V gene TRBV11-3, with 10 bases identical to TRBD2. The CDR3 is made up of 13 amino acids. Losses at the gene ends were 5 bases for V and 14 bases for J; bases not matched to a gene: 9. The germline V gene encodes CDR1 SGHNT and CDR2 YENEEA.

The CDR3 reads CASSSIYEQYF. The CDR3 nucleotides read TGTGCCAGCAGCTCAATTTACGAGCAGTACTTC. The chain combines TRBV11-2 with TRBJ2-7; D gene unclear. Trimming stripped 4 bases from V and 4 bases from J, with 5 bases between. Germline CDR1 reads SGHAT; CDR2 reads FQNNGV. The CDR3 length is 11 residues. The full variable domain, its missing parts supplied by reference TRBV11-2 and TRBJ2-7, is EAGVAQSPRYKIIEKRQSVAFWCNPISGHATLYWYQQILGQGPKLLIQFQNNGVVDDSQLPKDRFSAERLKGVDSTLKIQPAKLEDSAVYLCASSSIYEQYFGPGTRLTVT.

CDR3: CASSLGTGTYEQYF. The CDR3 nucleotides are TGTGCCAGCAGCTTAGGGACAGGGACCTACGAGCAGTACTTC. The chain carries TRBV7-3 and TRBJ2-7; 9 nucleotides match TRBD1. Germline V gives CDR1 SGHTA, CDR2 FQGTGA. The CDR3 runs to 14 residues. Germline trimming cut 2 bases from V and 2 bases from J; bases unmatched to any gene: 1. The full variable domain, in which reference TRBV7-3 and TRBJ2-7 provide the parts outside the CDR3, is GAGVSQTPSNKVTEKGKYVELRCDPISGHTALYWYRQSLGQGPEFLIYFQGTGAADDSGLPNDRFFAVRPEGSVSTLKIQRTERGDSAVYLCASSLGTGTYEQYFGPGTRLTVT.

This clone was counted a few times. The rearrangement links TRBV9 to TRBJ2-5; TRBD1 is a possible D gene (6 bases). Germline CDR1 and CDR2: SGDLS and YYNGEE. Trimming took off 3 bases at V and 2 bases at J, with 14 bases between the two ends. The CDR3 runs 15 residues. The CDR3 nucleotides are TGTGCCAGCAGCGCTAGGGACACCAAACAAGAGACCCAGTACTTC. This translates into CASSARDTKQETQYF. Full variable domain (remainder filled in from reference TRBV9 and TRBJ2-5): DSGVTQTPKHLITATGQRVTLRCSPRSGDLSVYWYQQSLDQGLQFLIQYYNGEERAKGNILERFSAQQFPDLHSELNLSSLELGDSALYFCASSARDTKQETQYFGPGTRLLVL.

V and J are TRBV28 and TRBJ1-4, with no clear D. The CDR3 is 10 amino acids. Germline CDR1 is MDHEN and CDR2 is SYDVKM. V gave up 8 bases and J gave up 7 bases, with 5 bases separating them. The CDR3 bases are TGTGCCAGCGGGCCTGAAAAACTGTTTTTT. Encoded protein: CASGPEKLFF.

This CDR3 is CASSRTSGSEQYF. CDR3 nucleotides: TGTGCCAGCAGCCGGACTAGCGGGAGCGAGCAGTACTTC. J is TRBJ2-7 and V is TRBV14; 13 nucleotides match TRBD2. The CDR3 spans 13 residues. The germline CDR1 and CDR2 sequences are SGHDN and FVKESK. Trimming at V came to 4 bases and at J to 6 bases, leaving 0 bases not matched to a gene.

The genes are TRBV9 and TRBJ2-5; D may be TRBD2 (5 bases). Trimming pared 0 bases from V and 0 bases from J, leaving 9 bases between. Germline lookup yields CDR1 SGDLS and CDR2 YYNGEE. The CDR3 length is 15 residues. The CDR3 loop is CASSVGPSHQETQYF. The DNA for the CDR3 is TGTGCCAGCAGCGTAGGGCCTAGCCACCAAGAGACCCAGTACTTC.

The CDR3 region is CASSLIQVGGNQPQHF. DNA for the CDR3: TGTGCCAGCAGCTTAATCCAAGTAGGGGGTAATCAGCCCCAGCATTTT. This chain connects TRBV7-3 to TRBJ1-5, with a possible D match to TRBD1 (6 bases). The CDR3 sequence is 16 residues long. Per germline, CDR1 SGHTA and CDR2 FQGTGA. Between the trimmed V and J ends, which lost 1 base and 4 bases, there was a span of 14 bases. The full variable domain, its missing parts supplied by reference TRBV7-3 and TRBJ1-5, is GAGVSQTPSNKVTEKGKYVELRCDPISGHTALYWYRQSLGQGPEFLIYFQGTGAADDSGLPNDRFFAVRPEGSVSTLKIQRTERGDSAVYLCASSLIQVGGNQPQHFGDGTRLSIL.

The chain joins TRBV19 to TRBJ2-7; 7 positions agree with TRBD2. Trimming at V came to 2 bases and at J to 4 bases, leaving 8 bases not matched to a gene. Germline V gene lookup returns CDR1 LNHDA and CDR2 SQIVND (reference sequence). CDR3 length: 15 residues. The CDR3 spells CASSITGEGTYEQYF. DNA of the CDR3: TGTGCCAGTAGTATAACGGGGGAGGGGACGTACGAGCAGTACTTC.

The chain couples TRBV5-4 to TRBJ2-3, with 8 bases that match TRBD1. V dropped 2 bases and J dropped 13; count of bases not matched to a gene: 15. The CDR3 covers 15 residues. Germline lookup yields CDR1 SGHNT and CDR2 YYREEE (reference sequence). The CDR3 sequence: CASSFQGAQGARKYF. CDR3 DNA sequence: TGTGCCAGCAGCTTCCAAGGAGCTCAGGGGGCAAGGAAGTATTTT. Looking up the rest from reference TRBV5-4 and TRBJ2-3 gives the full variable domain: ETGVTQSPTHLIKTRGQQVTLRCSSQSGHNTVSWYQQALGQGPQFIFQYYREEENGRGNFPPRFSGLQFPNYSSELNVNALELDDSALYLCASSFQGAQGARKYFGPGTRLTVL.

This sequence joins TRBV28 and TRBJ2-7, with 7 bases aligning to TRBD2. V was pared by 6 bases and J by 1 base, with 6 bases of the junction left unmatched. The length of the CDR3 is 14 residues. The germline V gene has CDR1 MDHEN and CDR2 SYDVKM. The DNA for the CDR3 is TGTGCCAGCAGCCCCCGGGGGGAGTCCTACGAGCAGTACTTC. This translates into CASSPRGESYEQYF.

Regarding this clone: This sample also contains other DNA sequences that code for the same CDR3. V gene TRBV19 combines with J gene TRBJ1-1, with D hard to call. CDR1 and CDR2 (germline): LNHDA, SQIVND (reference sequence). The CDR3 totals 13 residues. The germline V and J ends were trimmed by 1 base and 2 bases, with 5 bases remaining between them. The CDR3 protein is CASSIGGNTEAFF. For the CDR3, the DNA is TGTGCCAGTAGTATAGGAGGCAACACTGAAGCTTTCTTT.

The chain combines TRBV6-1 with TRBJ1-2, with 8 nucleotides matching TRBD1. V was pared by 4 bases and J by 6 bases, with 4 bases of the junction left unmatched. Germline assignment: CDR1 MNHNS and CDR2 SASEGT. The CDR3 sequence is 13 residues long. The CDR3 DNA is TGTGCCAGCAGTGGGACAGGGCGGAATGGCTACACCTTC. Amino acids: CASSGTGRNGYTF.

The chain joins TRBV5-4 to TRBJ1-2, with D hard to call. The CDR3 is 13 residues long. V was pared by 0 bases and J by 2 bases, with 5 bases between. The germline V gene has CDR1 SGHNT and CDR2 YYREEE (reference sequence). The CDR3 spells CASSLDANYGYTF. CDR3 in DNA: TGTGCCAGCAGCTTGGACGCGAACTATGGCTACACCTTC.

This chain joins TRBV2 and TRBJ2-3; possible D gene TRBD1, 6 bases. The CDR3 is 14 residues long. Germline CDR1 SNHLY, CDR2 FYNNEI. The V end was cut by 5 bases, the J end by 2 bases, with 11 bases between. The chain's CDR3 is CASSRTASTDTQYF. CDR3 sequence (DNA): TGTGCCAGCAGTCGGACAGCCTCCACAGATACGCAGTATTTT.

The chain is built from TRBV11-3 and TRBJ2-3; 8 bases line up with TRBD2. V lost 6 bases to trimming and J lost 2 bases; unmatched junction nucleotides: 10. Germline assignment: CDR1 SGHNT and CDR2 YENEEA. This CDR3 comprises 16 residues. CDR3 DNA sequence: TGTGCCAGCAGTTCCTACGGGACTAGTGACACAGATACGCAGTATTTT. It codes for CASSSYGTSDTDTQYF.

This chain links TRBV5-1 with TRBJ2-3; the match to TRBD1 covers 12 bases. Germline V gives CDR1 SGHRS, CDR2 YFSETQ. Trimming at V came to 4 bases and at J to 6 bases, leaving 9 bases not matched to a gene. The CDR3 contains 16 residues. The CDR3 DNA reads TGCGCCAGCAGCCTCTATGGGACAGGGGGCCAGGATACGCAGTATTTT. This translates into CASSLYGTGGQDTQYF. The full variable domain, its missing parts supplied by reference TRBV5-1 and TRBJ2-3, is KAGVTQTPRYLIKTRGQQVTLSCSPISGHRSVSWYQQTPGQGLQFLFEYFSETQRNKGNFPGRFSGRQFSNSRSEMNVSTLELGDSALYLCASSLYGTGGQDTQYFGPGTRLTVL.

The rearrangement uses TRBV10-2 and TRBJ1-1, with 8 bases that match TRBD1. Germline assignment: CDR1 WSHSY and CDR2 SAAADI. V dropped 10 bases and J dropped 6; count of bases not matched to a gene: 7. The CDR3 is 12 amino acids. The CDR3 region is CATAGTGAEAFF. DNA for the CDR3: TGCGCCACTGCCGGGACAGGCGCTGAAGCTTTCTTT.

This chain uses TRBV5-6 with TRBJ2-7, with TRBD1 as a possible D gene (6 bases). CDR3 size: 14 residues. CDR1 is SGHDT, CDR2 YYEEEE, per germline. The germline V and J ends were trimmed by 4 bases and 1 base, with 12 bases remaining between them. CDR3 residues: CASSNDRRSYEQYF. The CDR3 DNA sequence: TGTGCCAGCAGCAACGACAGGCGTTCCTACGAGCAGTACTTC.

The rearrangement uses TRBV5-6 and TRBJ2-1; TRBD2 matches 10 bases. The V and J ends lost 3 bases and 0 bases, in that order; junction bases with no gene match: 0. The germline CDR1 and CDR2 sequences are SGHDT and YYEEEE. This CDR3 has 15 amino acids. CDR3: CASSSSGSSYNEQFF. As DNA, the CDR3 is TGTGCCAGCAGCTCTAGCGGGAGCTCCTACAATGAGCAGTTCTTC.

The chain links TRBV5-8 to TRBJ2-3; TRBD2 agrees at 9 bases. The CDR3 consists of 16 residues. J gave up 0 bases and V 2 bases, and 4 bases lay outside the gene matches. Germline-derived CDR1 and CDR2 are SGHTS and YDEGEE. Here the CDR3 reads CASSFTTSGSTDTQYF. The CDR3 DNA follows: TGTGCCAGCAGCTTTACAACTAGCGGGAGCACAGATACGCAGTATTTT.

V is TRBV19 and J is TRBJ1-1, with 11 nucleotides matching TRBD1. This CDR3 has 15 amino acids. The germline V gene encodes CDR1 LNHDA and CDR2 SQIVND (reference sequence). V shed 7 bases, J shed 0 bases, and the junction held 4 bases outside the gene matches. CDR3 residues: CASIRTGGLNTEAFF. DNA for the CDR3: TGTGCCAGTATCAGGACAGGGGGCCTGAACACTGAAGCTTTCTTT. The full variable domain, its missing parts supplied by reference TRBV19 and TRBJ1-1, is DGGITQSPKYLFRKEGQNVTLSCEQNLNHDAMYWYRQDPGQGLRLIYYSQIVNDFQKGDIAEGYSVSREKKESFPLTVTSAQKNPTAFYLCASIRTGGLNTEAFFGQGTRLTVV.

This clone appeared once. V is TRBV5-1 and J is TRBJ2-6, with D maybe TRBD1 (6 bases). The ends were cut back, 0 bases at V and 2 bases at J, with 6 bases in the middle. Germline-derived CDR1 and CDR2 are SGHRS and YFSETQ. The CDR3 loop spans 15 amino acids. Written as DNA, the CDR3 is TGCGCCAGCAGCTTGGACAGGGCTGGGGCCAACGTCCTGACTTTC. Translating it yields CASSLDRAGANVLTF.

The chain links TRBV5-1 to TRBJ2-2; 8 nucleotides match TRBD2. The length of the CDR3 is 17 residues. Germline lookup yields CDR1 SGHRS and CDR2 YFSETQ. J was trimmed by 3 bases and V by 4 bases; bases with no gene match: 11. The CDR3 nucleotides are TGCGCCAGCAGCACGGGGCTTGCGGGGGGCTACACCGGGGAGCTGTTTTTT. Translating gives CASSTGLAGGYTGELFF.

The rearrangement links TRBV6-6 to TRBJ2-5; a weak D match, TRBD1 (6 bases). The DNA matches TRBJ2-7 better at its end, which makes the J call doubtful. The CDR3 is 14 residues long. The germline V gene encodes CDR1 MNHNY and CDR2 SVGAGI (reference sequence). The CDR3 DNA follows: TGTGCCAGCAGCATTCGAACTCAGGGGTACGAGCAGTACTTC. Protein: CASSIRTQGYEQYF.

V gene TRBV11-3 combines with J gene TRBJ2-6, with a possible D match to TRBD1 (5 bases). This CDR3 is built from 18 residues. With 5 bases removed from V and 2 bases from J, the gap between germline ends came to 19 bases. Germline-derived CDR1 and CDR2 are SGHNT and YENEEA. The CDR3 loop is CASSPSTGAIPGANVLTF. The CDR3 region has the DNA TGTGCCAGCAGCCCCTCCACAGGCGCCATCCCTGGGGCCAACGTCCTGACTTTC.

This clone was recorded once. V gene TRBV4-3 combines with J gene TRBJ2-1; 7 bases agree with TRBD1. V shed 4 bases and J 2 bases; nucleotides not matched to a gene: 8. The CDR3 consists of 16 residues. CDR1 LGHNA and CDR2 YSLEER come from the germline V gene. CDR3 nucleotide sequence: TGCGCCAGCAGCCGCCTGGCAGGGACAGCCTACAATGAGCAGTTCTTC. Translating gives CASSRLAGTAYNEQFF.

CDR3 amino acids: CASSLRDSRYTF. CDR3 coding DNA: TGTGCCAGCAGTCTGAGGGACAGCCGCTACACCTTC. This chain joins TRBV9 and TRBJ1-2; 7 bases line up with TRBD1. The germline gives CDR1 SGDLS, CDR2 YYNGEE. J lost 9 bases, V lost 5 bases, and 7 bases had no gene match. This CDR3 has 12 residues.

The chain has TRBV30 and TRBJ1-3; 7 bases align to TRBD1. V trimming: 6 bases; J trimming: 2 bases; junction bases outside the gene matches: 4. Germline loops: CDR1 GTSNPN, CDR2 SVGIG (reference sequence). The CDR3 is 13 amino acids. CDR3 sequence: CACKGTAGNTIYF. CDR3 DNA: TGTGCCTGCAAAGGGACAGCTGGAAACACCATATATTTT. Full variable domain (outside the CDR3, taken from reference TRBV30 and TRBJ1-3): SQTIHQWPATLVQPVGSPLSLECTVEGTSNPNLYWYRQAAGRGLQLLFYSVGIGQISSEVPQNLSASRPQDRQFILSSKKLLLSDSGFYLCACKGTAGNTIYFGEGSWLTVV.

The CDR3 region has the DNA TGTGCCAGCAGCCCAGGGACAGAGCGCTACGAGCAGTACTTC. Protein product: CASSPGTERYEQYF. V is TRBV7-2 and J is TRBJ2-7, with 7 bases aligning to TRBD1. CDR3 length equals 14 residues. V was pared by 5 bases and J by 3 bases, with 7 bases of the junction left unmatched. CDR1 is SGHTA and CDR2 is FQGNSA in the germline V gene.

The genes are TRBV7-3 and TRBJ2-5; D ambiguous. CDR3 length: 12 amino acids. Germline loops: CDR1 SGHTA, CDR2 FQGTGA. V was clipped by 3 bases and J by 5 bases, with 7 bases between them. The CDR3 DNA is TGTGCCAGCAGCTTCCCCGGGGAGACCCAGTACTTC. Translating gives CASSFPGETQYF.